The 17 T cell receptor beta chains in this list originate from one sample, sequenced in a study of human T cells and chemical hapten exposure. TCRdb re-derived calls from the RACE reads in MiXCR, one entry per CDR3 protein. The data show 350,000 or so distinct CDR3 sequences, about 7% seen once. Time point here: patch test 1, 2 weeks after DPC sensitization. The treatment is: therapeutic diphenylcyclopropenone sensitization with weekly scalp DPC. Sequences were derived from whole blood, sampled in connection with sensitization to the hapten diphenylcyclopropenone (DPC). Receptors originate from a woman aged 18-30 years with alopecia areata. Some clones in this sample may be carry-over from other donors' samples.

Here the CDR3 reads CASSPTGQNNQPQHF. DNA of the CDR3: TGCGCCAGCAGCCCAACGGGACAGAATAATCAGCCCCAGCATTTT. The gene calls are TRBV5-1 and TRBJ1-5; 7 bases line up with TRBD1. J was trimmed by 4 bases and V by 4 bases; bases with no gene match: 8. This CDR3 has 15 residues. Germline lookup yields CDR1 SGHRS and CDR2 YFSETQ.

This clonotype was observed a handful of times. V gene TRBV20-1 combines with J gene TRBJ2-7; 9 nucleotides line up with TRBD2. Germline assignment: CDR1 DFQATT and CDR2 SNEGSKA (reference sequence). The CDR3 loop spans 15 amino acids. CDR3 sequence reads: CSLYRMTSGSYEQYF. The CDR3, as DNA: TGCAGCTTGTACCGAATGACTAGCGGCTCCTACGAGCAGTACTTC.

This clonotype was seen a few times. The chain uses TRBV3-1 and TRBJ1-2; the D is unclear. The V end was cut by 0 bases, the J end by 2 bases, with 10 bases between. CDR3 size: 15 residues. CDR1 and CDR2 from the germline V gene are LGHDT and YNNKEL (reference sequence). CDR3: CASSQDYGRNYGYTF. The CDR3 nucleotides read TGTGCCAGCAGCCAAGATTATGGCAGAAACTATGGCTACACCTTC.

This chain connects TRBV20-1 to TRBJ1-2, with a tentative D call TRBD1 (5 bases). Per the germline V gene, CDR1 is DFQATT and CDR2 is SNEGSKA (reference sequence). CDR3 length: 12 residues. Trimming left V 4 bases short and J 3 bases short, with 9 bases between. In DNA, the CDR3 is TGCAGTGCTAAGGGGAGCCACTATGGCTACACCTTC. As protein: CSAKGSHYGYTF.

Only a few counts were recorded for this clonotype. The rearrangement uses TRBV7-2 and TRBJ1-2; tentative D call: TRBD1 (6 bases). Looked up from germline, CDR1 is SGHTA and CDR2 is FQGNSA. V gave up 5 bases and J gave up 0 bases, with 19 bases separating them. CDR3 length: 17 residues. CDR3 region: CASSLHNRERANYGYTF. CDR3 nucleotide sequence: TGTGCCAGCAGCCTCCATAACAGGGAACGAGCTAACTATGGCTACACCTTC.

This clonotype was seen many times. J is TRBJ2-7 and V is TRBV29-1, with 10 bases aligning to TRBD1. The CDR3 runs to 13 residues. Germline assignment: CDR1 SQVTM and CDR2 ANQGSEA. After removal of 7 bases from V and 4 bases from J, the junction contained 7 bases not matched to a gene. The CDR3 DNA sequence: TGCAGCGCCCGCCGGGACAGGGGTTACGAGCAGTACTTC. Its translation is CSARRDRGYEQYF.

This clonotype was picked up many times. The chain joins TRBV18 to TRBJ2-1; TRBD1 matches at 9 bases. CDR1 is KGHSH, CDR2 LQKENI, per germline. The CDR3 totals 16 residues. The trim removed 3 bases at V and 2 bases at J, leaving 5 bases unmatched. CDR3 sequence reads: CASSPWDRETYNEQFF. CDR3 sequence (DNA): TGTGCCAGCTCACCCTGGGACAGGGAAACCTACAATGAGCAGTTCTTC.

This clonotype was detected a few times. The chain carries TRBV19 and TRBJ2-3; D perhaps matches TRBD2 (6 bases). The CDR3 totals 13 residues. Germline loops: CDR1 LNHDA, CDR2 SQIVND (reference sequence). The V end was cut by 6 bases, the J end by 4 bases, with 11 bases between. The CDR3 coding sequence is TGTGCCAGTAGAAACGGGGGTCCAGATACGCAGTATTTT. It yields the protein CASRNGGPDTQYF.

This clonotype was counted many times. V is TRBV28 and J is TRBJ2-3; 8 nucleotides line up with TRBD2. CDR1 is MDHEN and CDR2 is SYDVKM in the germline V gene. The CDR3 runs 16 residues. Losses at the gene ends were 5 bases for V and 0 bases for J; bases not matched to a gene: 7. Here the CDR3 reads CASSLRGGSSTDTQYF. The CDR3, as DNA: TGTGCCAGCAGTCTACGGGGGGGGTCTAGCACAGATACGCAGTATTTT.

This sequence joins TRBV6-5 and TRBJ1-6, with TRBD1 as a possible D gene (6 bases). In germline, CDR1 is MNHEY, CDR2 SVGAGI. The CDR3 has 15 residues. Trimming cost V 0 bases and J 7 bases, with 10 bases left between them. The CDR3 loop reads CASSYSSRGNSPLHF. The CDR3 nucleotides are TGTGCCAGCAGTTACTCGAGCAGGGGCAATTCACCCCTCCACTTT.

The chain is built from TRBV7-9 and TRBJ1-1; TRBD1 agrees at 10 bases. Germline values: CDR1 SEHNR, CDR2 FQNEAQ (reference sequence). The CDR3 consists of 16 residues. V lost 7 bases, J lost 4 bases, and 12 bases stayed unmatched. The CDR3 loop reads CASNPPRGQGSTEAFF. In nucleotides, the CDR3 is TGTGCCAGCAACCCCCCCAGGGGACAGGGGAGCACTGAAGCTTTCTTT. The full variable domain, its missing parts supplied by reference TRBV7-9 and TRBJ1-1, is DTGVSQNPRHKITKRGQNVTFRCDPISEHNRLYWYRQTLGQGPEFLTYFQNEAQLEKSRLLSDRFSAERPKGSFSTLEIQRTEQGDSAMYLCASNPPRGQGSTEAFFGQGTRLTVV.

The chain recombines TRBV6-2 or TRBV6-3 with TRBJ2-7, with TRBD2 identical over 9 bases. CDR1 and CDR2 from the germline V gene are MNHEY and SVGEGT. This CDR3 has 13 residues. Trimming at V came to 7 bases and at J to 3 bases, leaving 4 bases not matched to a gene. CDR3 residues: CASTSGNNYEQYF. CDR3 in DNA: TGTGCCAGCACTAGCGGGAACAACTACGAGCAGTACTTC.

J is TRBJ1-5 and V is TRBV20-1, with a weak D call TRBD1 (5 bases). V was pared by 3 bases and J by 7 bases, with 19 bases between. The CDR3 length is 15 residues. Germline V lookup: CDR1 DFQATT, CDR2 SNEGSKA (reference sequence). The CDR3 reads CSASYLGGTGQPQHF. CDR3 coding DNA: TGCAGTGCTAGTTATCTCGGGGGGACGGGGCAGCCCCAGCATTTT.

This clonotype was seen a few times. V gene TRBV11-1 combines with J gene TRBJ1-5; D unclear. Germline CDR1 and CDR2: SGHAT and FQDESV (reference sequence). The germline V and J ends were trimmed by 5 bases and 5 bases, with 10 bases remaining between them. This CDR3 has 13 amino acids. CDR3 coding DNA: TGTGCCAGCAGCCGTAACAGAGATCAGCCCCAGCATTTT. Protein product: CASSRNRDQPQHF.

This clonotype was counted a few times. V usage is TRBV2 and J usage is TRBJ2-1; 9 nucleotides match TRBD1. V dropped 6 bases and J dropped 12; count of bases not matched to a gene: 9. The CDR3 contains 13 residues. Germline V CDR1 and CDR2: SNHLY, FYNNEI. The CDR3 DNA is TGTGCCAGCAGGGGACAGGGTCTGTCCTCGCAGTTCTTC. Protein product: CASRGQGLSSQFF.

V gene TRBV2 combines with J gene TRBJ1-5, with D possibly being TRBD1 (5 bases). In germline, CDR1 is SNHLY, CDR2 FYNNEI. This CDR3 is 14 amino acids long. V dropped 5 bases and J dropped 8 bases, with 16 bases sitting between them. CDR3 sequence: CASSPTSREEPQHF. Here the CDR3 DNA reads TGTGCCAGCAGTCCGACTTCCAGGGAAGAGCCCCAGCATTTT. Combining the CDR3 with reference TRBV2 and TRBJ1-5 gives the whole variable domain EPEVTQTPSHQVTQMGQEVILRCVPISNHLYFYWYRQILGQKVEFLVSFYNNEISEKSEIFDDQFSVERPDGSNFTLKIRSTKLEDSAMYFCASSPTSREEPQHFGDGTRLSIL.

V and J are TRBV7-2 and TRBJ2-4; no firm D call. The V and J ends lost 2 bases and 1 base respectively, with 6 bases between them. Per germline, CDR1 SGHTA and CDR2 FQGNSA. The CDR3 is made up of 14 amino acids. The chain's CDR3 is CASSLWVAKNIQYF. CDR3 DNA sequence: TGTGCCAGCAGCTTATGGGTCGCCAAAAACATTCAGTACTTC.